This entry features one T cell receptor beta chain sequence. Compared with germline, one end of the junction differs, possibly owing to a read error. There are 14 residues in the CDR3. The germline CDR1 and CDR2 sequences are SGHTA and FQGNSA. Data came from immunoSEQ multiplex PCR; TCRdb stores just in-frame clones and leaves some out. The profile covers about 16,000 clones, with around 88% appearing a single time and around 12% taken by the ten largest. The sample belongs to a study of blood T cell repertoires in COVID-19. Sequences were obtained from peripheral blood. The source of this sequence is a human donor in a cohort sampled during active COVID-19. The chain links TRBV7-2 to TRBJ2-3, with 8 bases fitting TRBD2. The CDR3 here is CASRLAGPRDTQYF. CDR3 nucleotide sequence: TGTGCCAGCAGGTTAGCGGGGCCCCGGGATACGCAGTATTTT. Combining the CDR3 with reference TRBV7-2 and TRBJ2-3 gives the whole variable domain GAGVSQSPSNKVTEKGKDVELRCDPISGHTALYWYRQSLGQGLEFLIYFQGNSAPDKSGLPSDRFSAERTGGSVSTLTIQRTQQEDSAVYLCASRLAGPRDTQYFGPGTRLTVL.